Listed below are T cell receptor beta chains from one sample, sequenced in a study of control samples from healthy donors and cancer patients. The method was immunoSEQ multiplex PCR; TCRdb's version includes in-frame clones alone and lacks a portion of them. The table has under 200,000 clones, about 86% seen once. Material: blood. The receptor set was obtained from a woman aged 25 to 39 in good health. Each CDR3 is given with its conserved first and last residue. The order of the fields is J gene, D gene, clone size, V gene, CDR3 DNA, CDR3 protein. A D gene is named only where the DNA matches it firmly. For some rows the clone size is stated as once, few or many, or as a class when expanded; others skip it.

TRBJ1-1,NA,NA,TRBV7-9,TGTGCCAGCAGCTCGGGGGGTTGGGCTTTCTTT,CASSSGGWAFF
TRBJ1-1,NA,NA,TRBV19,TGTGCCAGTAGTTGGGCATTTAGAACTGAAGCTTTCTTT,CASSWAFRTEAFF
TRBJ1-6,NA,NA,TRBV7-6,TGTGCCAGCAGCACCGACGGGGGGTATAATTCACCCCTCCACTTT,CASSTDGGYNSPLHF
TRBJ2-1,NA,once,TRBV27,TGTGCCGTCCGGGACGGCGGAGTCAATGAGCAGTTCTTC,CAVRDGGVNEQFF
TRBJ2-3,NA,few,TRBV28,TGTGCCAGCAGTGCCGTCCCCTTTGTATCGGCAGATACGCAGTATTTT,CASSAVPFVSADTQYF
TRBJ2-5,TRBD2,NA,TRBV6-1,TGTGCCAGCAGTGAATTCCGACTAGCTCGGGGGGAGACCCAGTACTTC,CASSEFRLARGETQYF
TRBJ1-1,NA,NA,TRBV11-2,TGTGCCAGCAGCTTAGAACGGCAGCACACTGAAGCTTTCTTT,CASSLERQHTEAFF
TRBJ2-1,NA,NA,TRBV3-1/TRBV3-2,TGTGCCAGCAGCCAAGATGAAGTACATGAGCAGTTCTTC,CASSQDEVHEQFF
TRBJ1-2,NA,NA,TRBV6-5,TGTGCCAGCACACCACAGGTATTCACTAACTATGGCTACACCTTC,CASTPQVFTNYGYTF
TRBJ1-5,NA,NA,TRBV24-1,TGTGCCACCCAACTTGGGAGCAATCAGCCCCAGCATTTT,CATQLGSNQPQHF
TRBJ2-1,NA,once,TRBV5-1,TGCGCCAGCAGCTTGGGGGATAGATCCTACAATGAGCAGTTCTTC,CASSLGDRSYNEQFF
TRBJ2-7,TRBD1,NA,TRBV7-9,TGTGCCAGCAGCAAAATTCTGGGACAGGGGGCTTACGAGCAGTACTTC,CASSKILGQGAYEQYF
TRBJ2-2,NA,NA,TRBV24-1,TGTGCCACCAGTGCACAGGGCGGGACCGGGGAGCTGTTTTTT,CATSAQGGTGELFF
TRBJ1-2,NA,NA,TRBV9,TGTGCCAGCAGCCCCCGACAGGAACCTTATGGCTACACCTTC,CASSPRQEPYGYTF
TRBJ2-6,NA,NA,TRBV3-1/TRBV3-2,TGTGCCAGCAGCCCGCGCCTAGCTGCCGGGGCCAACGTCCTGACTTTC,CASSPRLAAGANVLTF
TRBJ1-6,NA,NA,TRBV27,TGTGCCAGCAGTTCGACCCTCCCGGGCAGTAATTCACCCCTCCACTTT,CASSSTLPGSNSPLHF
TRBJ2-7,TRBD2,NA,TRBV9,TGTGCCAGCAGCCCCTGGACTAGCGGCAACGAGCAGTACTTC,CASSPWTSGNEQYF